This section outlines one TCR beta chain sequence together with its context. Germline CDR1 is SGHDT and CDR2 is YYEEEE. V was trimmed by 3 bases and J by 0 bases, leaving 7 bases between them. The CDR3 consists of 14 residues. Original data processing: It was from reference gene primer amplification that nucleated cell counts were estimated. Method: immunoSEQ multiplex PCR; TCRdb's copy keeps in-frame clones and lacks some. V, J and clone size are taken as reported in that table, and D and trimming were inferred from the DNA itself. The sample holds about 300,000 clones, around four fifths seen once. The sample comes from a study of blood T cell repertoires in COVID-19. Across the whole study: From the United States, Italy and Spain came samples of acute and convalescent COVID-19.

Sequencing was done on a sample of peripheral blood. The sequence came from a woman between 45 and 60 years old with acute or convalescent COVID-19. The V call is TRBV5-6, the J call TRBJ1-5; D uncertain. The CDR3 bases are TGTGCCAGCAGCTCTCTCTATAGCAATCAGCCCCAGCATTTT. Translation gives CASSSLYSNQPQHF. Full variable domain (remainder filled in from reference TRBV5-6 and TRBJ1-5): DAGVTQSPTHLIKTRGQQVTLRCSPKSGHDTVSWYQQALGQGPQFIFQYYEEEERQRGNFPDRFSGHQFPNYSSELNVNALLLGDSALYLCASSSLYSNQPQHFGDGTRLSIL.